The T cell receptor beta chain under discussion was sequenced for a study of early T cells in non-severe SARS-CoV-2 infection (dated by TCRdb to the early 2020s). About the full investigation: Bulk RNA from unsorted whole blood was used for TCR sequencing, so alpha and beta chains could not be paired.

Library generation was performed with 5' RACE. The listed sequencing device is NextSeq 500. In the TCR library protocol, unique molecular identifiers were attached to individual cDNA molecules to correct for PCR bias and sequencing error. TCR alpha and beta chains were both sequenced, and the abundances of alpha and beta sequences in each sample were closely correlated with each other. The paper's processing steps were these. Decombinator V4 was used to perform V gene, J gene and CDR3 annotation of TCR sequences. Expanded TCRs were defined as changing significantly between any two time points under a Poisson model with p below 0.0001. Abundances of TCRs were expressed as counts per million after normalisation to the total number of TCRs sequenced in each sample. VDJdb, accessed 1 November 2021, was searched for CMV, EBV and SARS-CoV-2 annotated TCRs, with TCRs annotated for multiple antigens excluded. Clones were called with MiXCR by TCRdb after fastp trimmed the public reads at Q25, and only in-frame beta chains were retained. Rows with a matching CDR3 protein are joined into one entry that keeps the most common DNA and genes. Clone size and V and J calls follow TCRdb, not the original study. The sample table contains about 54,000 distinct CDR3 sequences; only one count was recorded for around 8% of them. The top ten constitute under 12% of the sample.

At least ten counts were recorded for this clonotype. Its antigen target is currently unknown. No base qualities exist here, and no much larger clone lies one base off it. What the research found in general, with its limitations: Matching against VDJdb was skewed toward anti-spike CD8 responses, likely underestimated virus-specific expansions, and missed private and CD4 specificities.

The study was a case-control design nested within a healthcare worker cohort in London, UK, with weekly nasopharyngeal swab PCR tests and blood sampling. Healthcare workers were recruited during the week of the UK lockdown, between 23 and 31 March 2020, and followed weekly for up to roughly 15 weeks. This TCR came from an adult who was a healthcare worker with PCR-confirmed SARS-CoV-2 infection or an uninfected control (not recorded which). Sequences were derived from whole blood, sampled at baseline.

The CDR3 reads CASSPMAYEQYF. The nucleotide sequence reads as follows: TGTGCCAGCAGCCCCATGGCCTACGAGCAGTACTTC. The V gene is TRBV11-2 and the J gene is TRBJ2-7; the D segment cannot be called with confidence. From the germline V gene, CDR1 is SGHAT and CDR2 is FQNNGV. The CDR3, cysteine through phenylalanine, is 12 amino acids long. CDR3 DNA is the only sequence kept; it has 36 bases, read in frame from the first base. Deletion took 5 bases off V and 2 bases off J, with a span of 7 bases between the germline ends.